The 14 T cell receptor beta chains below all came from one sample that was sequenced in a study of blood T cells in healthy people across ages (dated by TCRdb to about 2015). Libraries were constructed by 5' RACE. A second PCR of 7 to 11 cycles was performed with a sample-barcoded 5' primer and a J-beta primer mix. TCRdb cleaned the public reads at Q25 with fastp, built clones with MiXCR and kept in-frame beta chains. Every entry covers one CDR3 protein and lists the most common genes and DNA from its rows. A total of over 1,500,000 distinct CDR3 sequences appear in this sample, 35% to 50% of them only once. 20% to 25% of the sample is in the top ten clones. What was sequenced was blood. These TCRs come from a human donor in good health.

In this sample, this clonotype turned up once. This chain connects TRBV5-1 to TRBJ1-1; D is perhaps TRBD1 (5 bases). The CDR3 covers 14 residues. CDR1 is SGHRS, CDR2 YFSETQ, per germline. The ends were cut back, 2 bases at V and 4 bases at J, with 12 bases in the middle. CDR3 sequence reads: CASSFGATSTEAFF. The CDR3 DNA is TGCGCCAGCAGCTTCGGGGCTACCAGCACTGAAGCTTTCTTT.

This clonotype was picked up a small number of times. The chain joins TRBV24-1 to TRBJ2-7; 8 bases are shared with TRBD1. CDR3 size: 15 residues. V lost 7 bases, J lost 0 bases, and 7 bases stayed unmatched. Germline-derived CDR1 and CDR2 are KGHDR and SFDVKD. CDR3 residues: CATSRGQDSSYEQYF. For the CDR3, the DNA is TGTGCCACCAGCCGGGGACAGGATAGCTCCTACGAGCAGTACTTC.

This clonotype was observed a handful of times. Mismatch with germline at one junction end may stem from a read error. The CDR3 loop reads CASSEGRNTIYEQYF. For the CDR3, the DNA is TGTGCCAGTAGTGAAGGGCGGAATACTATCTACGAGCAGTACTTC. The rearrangement joins TRBV25-1 to TRBJ2-7; D is uncertain. Germline CDR1 reads MGHDK; CDR2 reads SYGVNS. The CDR3 loop spans 15 amino acids.

This clonotype was counted a few times. The chain combines TRBV20-1 with TRBJ2-3; TRBD2 aligns across 7 bases. The germline V gene has CDR1 DFQATT and CDR2 SNEGSKA (reference sequence). V trimming: 5 bases; J trimming: 0 bases; junction bases outside the gene matches: 8. The CDR3 spans 15 residues. For the CDR3, the DNA is TGCAGTGCTTATGGGGGGGGGGTCAGCACAGATACGCAGTATTTT. This encodes CSAYGGGVSTDTQYF.

The chain links TRBV10-3 to TRBJ2-3; D is uncertain. The CDR3 contains 13 residues. Trimming pared 3 bases from V and 4 bases from J, leaving 8 bases between. From germline, CDR1 is ENHRY and CDR2 SYGVKD. The CDR3, as DNA: TGTGCCATCAGTGAACTGAACGCAGATACGCAGTATTTT. Translation: CAISELNADTQYF.

The V call is TRBV4-2, the J call TRBJ2-5; no firm D call. Germline assignment: CDR1 LGHNA and CDR2 YNFKEQ. V lost 0 bases to trimming and J lost 7 bases, with 15 bases between them. CDR3 length equals 15 residues. The CDR3 coding sequence is TGTGCCAGCAGCCAAGAGGCGGTGGGGTTGGTGACCCAGTACTTC. Its protein is CASSQEAVGLVTQYF.

CDR3 sequence: CASSPGGLRTYEQYF. The CDR3 nucleotides read TGTGCCAGCAGCCCCGGGGGACTGCGGACGTACGAGCAGTACTTC. This rearrangement joins TRBV7-9 to TRBJ2-4; tentative D call: TRBD2 (6 bases). The DNA end is more similar to TRBJ2-7, so the J call may be wrong. Germline-derived CDR1 and CDR2 are SEHNR and FQNEAQ (reference sequence). The CDR3 spans 15 residues.

The chain uses TRBV4-2 and TRBJ1-5, with no clear D. Germline assignment: CDR1 LGHNA and CDR2 YNFKEQ. The CDR3 runs to 16 residues. The germline V and J ends were trimmed by 0 bases and 8 bases, with 17 bases remaining between them. CDR3 sequence (DNA): TGTGCCAGCAGCCAAGATACAGAGTCGCCGAGTGAGCCCCAGCATTTT. Its translation: CASSQDTESPSEPQHF.

V usage is TRBV20-1 and J usage is TRBJ2-7; D possibly corresponds to TRBD1 (5 bases). This CDR3 has 13 amino acids. The germline V gene encodes CDR1 DFQATT and CDR2 SNEGSKA (reference sequence). Between the trimmed V and J ends, which lost 4 bases and 3 bases, there was a span of 13 bases. The CDR3 loop reads CSAKRQGNYEQYF. In DNA form, the CDR3 reads TGCAGTGCTAAGAGGCAGGGAAACTACGAGCAGTACTTC.

The rearrangement links TRBV4-3 to TRBJ2-1; 14 bases match TRBD2. J was trimmed by 9 bases and V by 4 bases; bases with no gene match: 14. There are 18 residues in the CDR3. Germline-derived CDR1 and CDR2 are LGHNA and YSLEER. CDR3 region: CASSRQRTSGGRYGEQFF. CDR3 bases: TGCGCCAGCAGCCGACAACGGACTAGCGGGGGGAGGTATGGTGAGCAGTTCTTC.

This chain links TRBV20-1 with TRBJ2-4; a weak D match, TRBD1 (5 bases). The J call could be wrong; TRBJ2-7 is a better fit for the DNA end. Germline lookup yields CDR1 DFQATT and CDR2 SNEGSKA (reference sequence). The length of the CDR3 is 14 residues. The CDR3 region is CSAQGASISYEQYF. CDR3 DNA: TGCAGTGCTCAAGGGGCGTCAATCTCCTACGAGCAGTACTTC.

As for this clonotype: This may be a read error: a much more frequent sequence differs by one nucleotide. The chain is built from TRBV5-1 and TRBJ1-4; the match to TRBD1 covers 10 bases. Germline CDR1 SGHRS, CDR2 YFSETQ. There are 15 residues in the CDR3. The V segment lost 0 bases and the J segment 8 bases; nucleotides outside the gene matches: 4. This chain's CDR3 is CASSLAGTGEEKLFF. CDR3 sequence (DNA): TGCGCCAGCAGCTTGGCCGGGACAGGGGAGGAAAAACTGTTTTTT.

This clonotype was picked up one time. The rearrangement joins TRBV6-6 to TRBJ1-2; TRBD1 agrees at 8 bases. The CDR3 covers 15 residues. Germline CDR1 is MNHNY and CDR2 is SVGAGI (reference sequence). Unmatched junction bases numbered 9, after V lost 1 base and J lost 8 bases. Here the CDR3 DNA reads TGTGCCAGCAGTTACTTATCCAGGGGGCCCTGGGGCTACACCTTC. Encoded protein: CASSYLSRGPWGYTF.

The V gene is TRBV6-2 or TRBV6-3, the J gene TRBJ2-2; weak D call: TRBD2 (7 bases). V dropped 8 bases and J dropped 3 bases, with 19 bases sitting between them. Per the germline V gene, CDR1 is MNHEY and CDR2 is SVGEGT. The CDR3 contains 16 residues. For the CDR3, the DNA is TGTGCCAGCGGGATATTTGGGGGGGGCCACACCGGGGAGCTGTTTTTT. Protein product: CASGIFGGGHTGELFF.